This T cell receptor (beta chain) is drawn from a study of PD-L1 blockade in urothelial cancer. On the study more broadly: Administration of atezolizumab to patients began around 2014, at 1,200 mg intravenously every 3 weeks. Blood samples had a median of 141,255 T cells. Findings and caveats of the study: Stronger expansion of tumor-associated clones in blood at 3 weeks distinguished durable-benefit patients.

As to this clone: Its antigen is still unknown.

The CDR3 covers 14 residues. From germline, CDR1 is MNHEY and CDR2 SVGAGI. V was shortened by 5 bases and J by 5 bases, with 15 bases between the two germline ends. The protocol was immunoSEQ multiplex PCR, while the TCRdb copy is restricted to in-frame clones and leaves out a portion. The repertoire holds tens of thousands of clones, approximately 83% seen once, with around a sixth in the top ten. Time point defined: pretreatment peripheral blood. The V and J genes are TRBV6-5 and TRBJ2-5; TRBD2 is a possible D gene (6 bases). The source is a man aged 65 to 79 with urothelial cancer. Material: PBMCs, obtained around atezolizumab (anti-PD-L1) treatment. The CDR3 protein is CASSPEGRGETQYF. The CDR3 bases are TGTGCCAGCAGTCCGGAGGGCCGCGGGGAGACCCAGTACTTC.